These T cell receptor beta chains were read from a single sample in a study of T cell repertoires in cytomegalovirus infection. TCRdb called the reads again in MiXCR, with one record for every CDR3 protein. The table records approximately 910,000 distinct CDR3 sequences, 25% to 40% of them present only once. No antigen is known for these receptors. Sequenced material: cultured CD8+ T cells from PBMCs, taken from culture after CMV antigen stimulation. The receptors were gathered from a human donor in good health (CMV status not recorded). Some clones in this sample may be carry-over from other donors' samples. Each CDR3 is given with its conserved first and last residue. A D gene is named only where the DNA matches it firmly. Some rows mark clone size as missing; the rest say once, few, many or name a class of expanded clone.

cdr3_aa cdr3_nt cdr3_length v_call d_call clone_size j_call
CASRIQEVGDYGYTF TGTGCCAGCAGGATACAGGAGGTAGGGGACTATGGCTACACCTTC 15 TRBV9 NA NA TRBJ1-2
CASSPAWTNTEQYF TGTGCCAGCAGCCCAGCGTGGACCAATACCGAGCAGTACTTC 14 TRBV7-6 NA NA TRBJ2-7
CASSRGLAIEAFF TGTGCCAGCAGCCGCGGACTAGCAATAGAAGCTTTCTTT 13 TRBV7-8 NA NA TRBJ1-1
CASSWAGGGQETQYF TGTGCCAGCAGTTGGGCAGGGGGCGGGCAAGAGACCCAGTACTTC 15 TRBV6-1 TRBD1 NA TRBJ2-5
CASSQPTWAVGKETQYF TGTGCCAGCAGCCAGCCTACATGGGCGGTAGGGAAAGAGACCCAGTACTTC 17 TRBV7-2 NA NA TRBJ2-5
CAIRTSGGSNNEQFF TGTGCCATTAGGACTAGCGGGGGTTCTAACAATGAGCAGTTCTTC 15 TRBV10-3 TRBD2 few TRBJ2-1
CASRLLMGPWADEKLFF TGTGCCAGCAGACTCCTTATGGGTCCTTGGGCAGATGAAAAACTGTTTTTT 17 TRBV12-3/TRBV12-4 NA NA TRBJ1-4
CASSLYTTPSSYNEQFF TGTGCCAGCAGCCTATATACTACTCCCAGCTCCTACAATGAGCAGTTCTTC 17 TRBV3-1 NA NA TRBJ2-1
CASSPSLEAFF TGTGCCAGCTCTCCAAGTCTCGAAGCTTTCTTT 11 TRBV6-8 NA few TRBJ1-1
CASSLRGLYEQYF TGTGCCAGCAGCCTCAGGGGGCTTTACGAGCAGTACTTC 13 TRBV6-1 TRBD1 NA TRBJ2-7
CASSLWGAGATYGYTF TGTGCCAGCAGCCTCTGGGGCGCAGGGGCAACTTATGGCTACACCTTC 16 TRBV6-1 NA NA TRBJ1-2
CASSRQGAGNTIYF TGTGCCAGCAGCCGTCAGGGTGCGGGAAACACCATATATTTT 14 TRBV5-4 NA NA TRBJ1-3
CASSSAPGSGYEQYF TGTGCCAGCAGCTCCGCACCAGGGAGCGGTTACGAGCAGTACTTC 15 TRBV7-9 NA NA TRBJ2-7
CASSWRSTDTQYF TGTGCCAGCAGTTGGCGGAGCACAGATACGCAGTATTTT 13 TRBV6-5 NA once TRBJ2-3
CASSITQGYTEAFF TGTGCCAGTAGTATAACACAGGGCTACACTGAAGCTTTCTTT 14 TRBV19 NA few TRBJ1-1
CASSSTSDTPGSPQHF TGTGCCAGCAGCTCGACGTCGGACACCCCCGGGTCGCCCCAGCATTTT 16 TRBV7-9 NA few TRBJ1-5
CASSFPYMGEDTEAFF TGTGCCAGCAGCTTTCCGTACATGGGGGAGGACACTGAAGCTTTCTTT 16 TRBV7-9 NA many TRBJ1-1
CASSPPDSLPFVNYGYTF TGTGCCAGCAGCCCCCCGGACAGTCTTCCCTTCGTTAACTATGGCTACACCTTC 18 TRBV28 NA NA TRBJ1-2
CASSSGTGEIYGYTF TGTGCCAGCAGCTCCGGGACAGGGGAGATCTATGGCTACACCTTC 15 TRBV7-9 TRBD1 few TRBJ1-2
CASSQDLTSGNTDTQYF TGCGCCAGCAGCCAAGATTTGACTAGCGGGAACACAGATACGCAGTATTTT 17 TRBV4-1 TRBD2 few TRBJ2-3
CASSSDEPGNQPQHF TGTGCCAGCAGCTCCGACGAGCCTGGAAATCAGCCCCAGCATTTT 15 TRBV5-4 NA NA TRBJ1-5
CAISEAVSATNEKLFF TGTGCCATCAGTGAGGCGGTGAGCGCAACTAATGAAAAACTGTTTTTT 16 TRBV10-3 NA few TRBJ1-4
CASSIVWGGASDEQFF TGTGCCAGTAGTATAGTGTGGGGGGGGGCTTCCGATGAGCAGTTCTTC 16 TRBV19 NA NA TRBJ2-1
CASSEGRGPSYGYTF TGTGCCAGCAGTGAAGGGAGGGGACCATCCTATGGCTACACCTTC 15 TRBV6-1 NA many TRBJ1-2
CASSVQANTGELFF TGTGCCAGTAGTGTCCAGGCGAACACCGGGGAGCTGTTTTTT 14 TRBV19 NA NA TRBJ2-2
CAIRTAGTNTEAFF TGTGCCATCAGGACAGCCGGGACGAACACTGAAGCTTTCTTT 14 TRBV10-3 NA NA TRBJ1-1
CASSLEQGVGYNYGYTF TGTGCCAGCAGCTTAGAACAGGGGGTTGGATATAACTATGGCTACACCTTC 17 TRBV7-2 TRBD1 many TRBJ1-2
CASSSDGSYDGELFF TGTGCCAGCAGTTCCGACGGGTCTTATGACGGGGAGCTGTTTTTT 15 TRBV6-5 NA few TRBJ2-2
CASSLEREVILDNYGYIF TGTGCCAGCAGTTTAGAGAGGGAAGTCATCCTGGATAACTATGGCTACATCTTC 18 TRBV12-3/TRBV12-4 NA NA TRBJ1-2
CASWTGASGETQYF TGTGCCAGTTGGACAGGGGCTTCGGGAGAGACCCAGTACTTC 14 TRBV6-2/TRBV6-3 TRBD1 few TRBJ2-5
CASSQDEGTSTDTQYF TGTGCCAGCAGCCAAGATGAGGGGACTAGCACAGATACGCAGTATTTT 16 TRBV4-1 NA once TRBJ2-3
CASSSPGQGDEKLFF TGTGCCAGCAGTTCACCGGGACAGGGAGATGAAAAACTGTTTTTT 15 TRBV27 TRBD1 few TRBJ1-4
CASSTLGNSPLHF TGTGCCAGCAGTACCTTAGGCAATTCACCCCTCCACTTT 13 TRBV5-6 NA many TRBJ1-6
CASSQTGGSPLGGYTF TGTGCCAGCAGCCAGACAGGGGGTTCCCCTCTGGGGGGCTACACCTTC 16 TRBV7-2 TRBD1 many TRBJ1-2
CASSRLLQETQYF TGCGCCAGCTCAAGACTACTCCAAGAGACCCAGTACTTC 13 TRBV10-2 NA few TRBJ2-5
CAIRRRHGYTF TGTGCCATCCGAAGGAGGCATGGCTACACCTTC 11 TRBV19 NA NA TRBJ1-2
CASSQDSGVNEQYF TGCGCCAGCAGCCAAGATTCGGGGGTCAATGAGCAGTACTTC 14 TRBV4-1 NA NA TRBJ2-7
CASSQELGSAKNIQYF TGTGCCAGCAGCCAAGAACTGGGGTCAGCTAAAAACATTCAGTACTTC 16 TRBV4-2 NA NA TRBJ2-4
CASSPSRAPGELFF TGTGCCAGCAGCCCCTCAAGGGCCCCCGGGGAGCTGTTTTTT 14 TRBV7-2 NA many TRBJ2-2
CASSEYFGTSGGSSYNEQFF TGTGCCAGCAGTGAATATTTTGGGACTAGCGGGGGTAGCTCCTACAATGAGCAGTTCTTC 20 TRBV25-1 TRBD2 few TRBJ2-1
CASGGTPTSEAFF TGTGCCAGCGGTGGGACACCGACTTCTGAAGCTTTCTTT 13 TRBV6-5 NA NA TRBJ1-1
CASSHPGNSLDTIYF TGTGCCAGCTCCCATCCGGGGAATTCGCTGGACACCATATATTTT 15 TRBV12-3/TRBV12-4 NA NA TRBJ1-3
CASSFLRGGRDTQYF TGTGCCAGCAGTTTTCTGCGGGGGGGCCGCGATACGCAGTATTTT 15 TRBV27 TRBD2 NA TRBJ2-3
CASRLLFGEDSNQPQHF TGTGCCAGCAGATTATTATTCGGGGAGGATAGCAATCAGCCCCAGCATTTT 17 TRBV28 NA NA TRBJ1-5
CATSEGTLYNEQFF TGTGCCACCAGTGAGGGGACACTCTACAATGAGCAGTTCTTC 14 TRBV24-1 NA few TRBJ2-1
CSVEYGQGGGNIQYF TGCAGCGTTGAGTACGGACAGGGTGGAGGGAACATTCAGTACTTC 15 TRBV29-1 TRBD1 NA TRBJ2-4
CASSPSGGASSYNEQFF TGTGCCAGCAGCCCATCGGGTGGGGCGAGCTCCTACAATGAGCAGTTCTTC 17 TRBV11-2 NA NA TRBJ2-1
CATSDRRAQGTDTQYF TGTGCCACCAGTGATCGGAGGGCGCAAGGCACAGATACGCAGTATTTT 16 TRBV24-1 NA NA TRBJ2-3
CASSLVAGQLHEQFF TGTGCCAGCAGCTTAGTAGCGGGGCAGCTCCATGAGCAGTTCTTC 15 TRBV7-9 TRBD2 few TRBJ2-1
CASSIGQSYEQYF TGTGCCAGTAGTATCGGACAGAGCTACGAGCAGTACTTC 13 TRBV19 NA few TRBJ2-7
CASRSLKQETQYF TGTGCCAGCAGATCGCTAAAACAAGAGACCCAGTACTTC 13 TRBV14 NA few TRBJ2-5
CSAPRETEAFF TGCAGTGCTCCCCGGGAGACTGAAGCTTTCTTT 11 TRBV20-1 NA NA TRBJ1-1
CASSIENRLSSPLHF TGTGCCAGTAGTATAGAAAACAGACTATCTTCACCCCTCCACTTT 15 TRBV19 NA NA TRBJ1-6
CASCVVGTNTGELFF TGTGCCAGCTGCGTAGTGGGAACGAACACCGGGGAGCTGTTTTTT 15 TRBV9 NA NA TRBJ2-2
CASSPRTAGEKLFF TGTGCCAGCAGCCCAAGGACAGCTGGGGAAAAACTGTTTTTT 14 TRBV28 NA few TRBJ1-4